This T cell receptor (beta chain) was retrieved from a study of cytomegalovirus exposure and HLA in healthy donors (dated by TCRdb to about 2017). As for the study more broadly: According to an earlier analysis of 450 to 650 of the donors, roughly 180 million T cells yielded some 120 million unique TCR beta sequences and approximately 300 Gb of sequence data. Every discovery cohort repertoire had been produced on one sequencing platform. Both class I and class II loci were covered by HLA typing, at four-digit resolution. The genetic ancestry cluster associated with self-reported Caucasian donors included about 84% of the roughly 380 genotyped donors. Among some 410 genotyped donors of the cohort, an average of about 240,000 unique TCR beta nucleotide sequences was sequenced per donor, of which about 19% were non-productive. Donor age, sex, ethnicity and CMV serostatus were compiled together with the repertoire data. In addition to the first cohort of 666 subjects, a separate validation cohort of 120 different subjects was used. Using immunosequencing, the study profiled T cell repertoires from 500 to 800 subjects and related those repertoires to cytomegalovirus serostatus. The aim of the study was to test whether cataloging public T cell receptors could identify signatures of past pathogen exposure. The number of typed donors differed by locus: about 620-640 for A, B, C, DRB1 and DQB1; some 540 for DQA1; 606 for DPA1; and some 470 for DPB1. In a later genetic analysis, genome-wide SNP genotypes for 398 of the 666 donors were used, and that subset was treated as a discovery cohort. An early release covering roughly 580 HLA-typed donors comprised about 320 gigabases of sequencing data and around 80 million unique TCR sequences. To predict cytomegalovirus infection status, the study combined high-throughput TCR immunosequencing, statistical association of individual TCRs with disease status, and machine learning. A later analysis re-examined previously published TCR beta repertoires from roughly 720 donors and added high-resolution HLA genotyping to investigate patterns of TCR occurrence. In the later analysis, no new phenotypic data were used to find candidate immune exposures; instead, reliance was placed on TCR beta sequences and their occurrence across donors. A few DR-DQ haplotypes were treated as single units for association and clustering because of strong linkage in the cohort. An earlier analysis of approximately 580 of the donors used high-throughput TCR beta sequencing to judge whether each TCR beta V gene segment behaved as functional or pseudogenic.

This clone has only a few counts. Its antigen has not been determined. No base quality information exists; no much larger clone differs at one position. The cohort was made up of 666 healthy bone marrow donors. All cohort members were sampled while nominally healthy, although unrecorded immune exposures were likely present. The donor tested CMV seronegative and was one of the 352 seronegative cohort members. Each donor provided a peripheral blood sample, and peripheral blood mononuclear cells were used for TCR beta sequencing. Genomic DNA extraction from the blood cell samples was performed with the Qiagen DNeasy Blood Extraction Kit. Including cysteine and phenylalanine, the CDR3 has 17 amino acids. The only DNA kept is the CDR3, 51 bases in frame from the first base. Results and caveats for the whole study, not just this receptor: CMV serostatus was the only immune exposure information available for the cohort. The authors suggested that the approach could potentially be generalized to other disease states and immunological phenotypes. According to a later analysis, parvovirus B19, influenza, CMV and Epstein-Barr virus appeared linked to several top co-occurrence clusters. Presence/absence analyses assumed roughly uniform sequencing depth across donors, an assumption that may not hold. According to a later analysis, TCR association rates differed among HLA loci, with DRB1 alleles showing the most associated TCRs and HLA-C alleles showing the fewest. Compared with the 666-donor mean, donors in an Asian-associated ancestry cluster had fewer N-insertions in productive TCRs, according to a later genetic analysis. A further reported finding was that TCR beta sequences accurately predicted the HLA-A and HLA-B alleles for most subjects in the first cohort. Because some donors lacked HLA typing at each locus, the association tests relied only on the typed subset. According to a later analysis, most CMV-associated TCR beta chains appeared to be HLA-restricted, and the HLA associations seemed to be driven largely by CMV exposure. The sequencing pipeline was judged likely to have produced a cluster of highly shared sequence variants as a technical artifact. Most TCR sequences were observed very rarely across donors, whereas some public TCRs were present in many individuals. In a later analysis, HLA-associated TCR beta chains were found to be more clonally expanded and to have lower generation probabilities than equally common non-associated chains. The cohort was sequenced for TCR beta chains only, and without alpha or paired-chain data the features that could be detected were limited. When HLA alleles, especially DR and DQ, strongly co-occurred, TCR associations were difficult to assign to individual alleles. A few of the identified cytomegalovirus-associated TCR beta chains were confirmed in vitro to be specific for cytomegalovirus antigens. Because counts were too low, roughly 16 rarely observed V segments, including chromosome 9 orphons, were left out of the earlier analysis of 587 of the donors. Some IMGT-functional V segments, including TRBV6-2 and TRBV6-3, could not be told apart with the 87-base-pair reads, so those segments were excluded. The classifier was reported to diagnose cytomegalovirus status with high specificity and sensitivity in both the original and validation cohorts. In an earlier analysis of 587 of the donors, most TCR beta V segments appeared in productive rearrangements about 87% or about 30% of the time, broadly matching IMGT annotations. At a false discovery rate of 0.05, a later analysis linked about 17,000 TCR beta sequences to specific HLA alleles. The study listed 164 TCR beta chains as associated with cytomegalovirus. Linkage disequilibrium might explain the correlated functional status among segregating V segments, but an unknown experimental factor could not be excluded. A later genetic analysis associated a missense DCLRE1C variant with V-gene and J-gene trimming of TCR beta chains, and an independent cohort replicated the association.

The receptor library was made with the immunoSEQ multiplex PCR assay. The multiplex PCR relied on a mix of 60 forward primers for TCR Vbeta segments and 13 reverse primers for TCR Jbeta segments. A multiplex PCR assay on genomic DNA amplified the CDR3 region of rearranged TCR beta genes. On the Illumina HiSeq System, the amplified TCR beta libraries were sequenced as 87-base-pair reads. Processing in the source paper ran as follows. In a later analysis, tens of millions of unique TCR beta chains were counted across the 690 or so repertoires, and around 10 million of these chains were shared by at least two donors. To remove PCR and sequencing errors, raw reads were error-corrected and collapsed into unique sequences using a nearest-neighbor algorithm that merged closely related sequences. CDR3 sequences were aligned to IMGT reference sequences to assign V, D and J gene segments. For a sequence to be retained, at least a six-nucleotide match to both a V gene segment and a J gene segment was required. A rearrangement counted as productive if the CDR3 had no stop codons and remained in frame with V and J, and every other rearrangement counted as non-productive. CDR3 was defined by IMGT convention, running from the second conserved V-encoded cysteine to the conserved J-encoded phenylalanine. In an earlier analysis of around 600 of the donors, sequences lacking an unambiguous match to a single V gene segment were excluded. An earlier analysis of some 610 of the donors called V segments functional above 56.7% productive rearrangements and segregating when the between-donor standard deviation exceeded 5%. To diagnose cytomegalovirus status from the catalog of TCR beta chain sequences, a statistical classification framework was built. A later analysis assigned V and J genes by comparing TCR nucleotide sequences with IMGT/GENE-DB human TR gene sequences. The TCRdist pipeline was used in a later analysis to assign CDR3 sequences and most-parsimonious VDJ recombination scenarios. In a later analysis, every TCR beta chain was defined by the combination of its CDR3 amino acid sequence and its V-gene family, and reads without a unique V-gene family were dropped. To address suspected cross-contamination and a sequencing artifact, a later analysis removed 450 to 700 highly shared, low-generation-probability nucleotide sequences. For each public chain, a later analysis derived a clonal expansion index from normalized ranks of inferred template counts within each repertoire. Generation probabilities in a later analysis came from a VDJ recombination model fitted to out-of-frame rearrangements, and those results were checked against IGoR. In a later analysis, TCR-TCR, TCR-HLA and TCR-CMV co-occurrence was scored with hypergeometric tests, and a repertoire-size bias correction was applied to TCR pairs. False discovery rates were estimated in a later analysis by permuting HLA or CMV assignments 20 times. In a later analysis, co-occurring TCRs were grouped using DBSCAN, and TCRdist sequence similarity was added for clustering within HLA-allele-positive subsets. For co-occurrence clustering, repertoires with fewer than 30,000 or more than 120,000 public chains were excluded, along with 5 or 6 repertoires with anomalous nucleotide sharing. TCRdb mirrors the immuneACCESS table, restricted to in-frame sequences. Some clones are absent from its copies; in checked studies, under half trace to an unresolved V gene, and the reason for the others is unknown. The DNA gave D and trimming, while V, J and clone size come from that table. The sample table records under 300,000 clones; more than 55% of these occur just once. The biggest ten clones account for about 2.1% of the sample.

The chain couples TRBV1 to TRBJ2-1; TRBD2 is taken as the D call from the table, unchecked against the DNA. TRBV1 is marked as a pseudogene. The specimen was PBMCs. The receptor was isolated from a female donor in good health and CMV-seronegative. The sequence in DNA is TGCACCAGCAGCCAAGAAGGAGGCGGGAGAGGGAACAATGAGCAGTTCTTC. It translates to CTSSQEGGGRGNNEQFF.